What follows is one T cell receptor (beta chain) and its context. The data were obtained in a study of blood T cell repertoires in COVID-19. As for the study in general: Sources were T cells, B-cell-depleted T cells, or PBMCs; the material itself was cDNA or gDNA.

CDR3 length equals 14 residues. Germline-derived CDR1 and CDR2 are MGHDK and SYGVNS. V was pared by 10 bases and J by 4 bases, with 4 bases of the junction left unmatched. As processed by the authors: Reference gene primer amplification gave nucleated cell count estimates. Libraries were prepared by immunoSEQ multiplex PCR; TCRdb keeps only in-frame clonotypes and omits some of them. V and J calls and clone size come straight from that table; D and trimming were deduced from the DNA. Among around 360,000 clones, 80% to 90% were seen once, and the ten largest hold 10%. Patients from Seattle were sampled longitudinally, starting during active infection.

The chain combines TRBV25-1 with TRBJ2-1; 13 bases match TRBD2. The receptor comes from a woman aged 25 to 39 with COVID-19, enrolled during active disease. Input material: peripheral blood. Here the CDR3 reads CATGGLAGYNEQFF. The CDR3 DNA reads as TGTGCCACTGGGGGACTAGCGGGGTACAATGAGCAGTTCTTC.